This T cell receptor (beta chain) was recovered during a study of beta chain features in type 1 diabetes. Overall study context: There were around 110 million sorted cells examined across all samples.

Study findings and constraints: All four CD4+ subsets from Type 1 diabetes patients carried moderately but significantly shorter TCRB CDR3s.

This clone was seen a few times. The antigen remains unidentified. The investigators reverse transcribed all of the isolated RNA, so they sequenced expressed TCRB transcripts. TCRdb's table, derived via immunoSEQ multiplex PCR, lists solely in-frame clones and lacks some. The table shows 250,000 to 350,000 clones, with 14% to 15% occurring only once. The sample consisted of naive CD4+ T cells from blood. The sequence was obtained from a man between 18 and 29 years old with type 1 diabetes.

The CDR3: CASSLPDGEHQPQHF. For the CDR3, the DNA is TGTGCCAGCAGCTTACCGGACGGGGAACATCAGCCCCAGCATTTT. The chain uses TRBV13 and TRBJ1-5, with D unresolved. Germline V gives CDR1 PRHDT, CDR2 FYEKMQ (reference sequence). The V end lost 2 bases, the J end lost 5 bases, and 13 bases lay between the germline ends. CDR3 size: 15 residues.